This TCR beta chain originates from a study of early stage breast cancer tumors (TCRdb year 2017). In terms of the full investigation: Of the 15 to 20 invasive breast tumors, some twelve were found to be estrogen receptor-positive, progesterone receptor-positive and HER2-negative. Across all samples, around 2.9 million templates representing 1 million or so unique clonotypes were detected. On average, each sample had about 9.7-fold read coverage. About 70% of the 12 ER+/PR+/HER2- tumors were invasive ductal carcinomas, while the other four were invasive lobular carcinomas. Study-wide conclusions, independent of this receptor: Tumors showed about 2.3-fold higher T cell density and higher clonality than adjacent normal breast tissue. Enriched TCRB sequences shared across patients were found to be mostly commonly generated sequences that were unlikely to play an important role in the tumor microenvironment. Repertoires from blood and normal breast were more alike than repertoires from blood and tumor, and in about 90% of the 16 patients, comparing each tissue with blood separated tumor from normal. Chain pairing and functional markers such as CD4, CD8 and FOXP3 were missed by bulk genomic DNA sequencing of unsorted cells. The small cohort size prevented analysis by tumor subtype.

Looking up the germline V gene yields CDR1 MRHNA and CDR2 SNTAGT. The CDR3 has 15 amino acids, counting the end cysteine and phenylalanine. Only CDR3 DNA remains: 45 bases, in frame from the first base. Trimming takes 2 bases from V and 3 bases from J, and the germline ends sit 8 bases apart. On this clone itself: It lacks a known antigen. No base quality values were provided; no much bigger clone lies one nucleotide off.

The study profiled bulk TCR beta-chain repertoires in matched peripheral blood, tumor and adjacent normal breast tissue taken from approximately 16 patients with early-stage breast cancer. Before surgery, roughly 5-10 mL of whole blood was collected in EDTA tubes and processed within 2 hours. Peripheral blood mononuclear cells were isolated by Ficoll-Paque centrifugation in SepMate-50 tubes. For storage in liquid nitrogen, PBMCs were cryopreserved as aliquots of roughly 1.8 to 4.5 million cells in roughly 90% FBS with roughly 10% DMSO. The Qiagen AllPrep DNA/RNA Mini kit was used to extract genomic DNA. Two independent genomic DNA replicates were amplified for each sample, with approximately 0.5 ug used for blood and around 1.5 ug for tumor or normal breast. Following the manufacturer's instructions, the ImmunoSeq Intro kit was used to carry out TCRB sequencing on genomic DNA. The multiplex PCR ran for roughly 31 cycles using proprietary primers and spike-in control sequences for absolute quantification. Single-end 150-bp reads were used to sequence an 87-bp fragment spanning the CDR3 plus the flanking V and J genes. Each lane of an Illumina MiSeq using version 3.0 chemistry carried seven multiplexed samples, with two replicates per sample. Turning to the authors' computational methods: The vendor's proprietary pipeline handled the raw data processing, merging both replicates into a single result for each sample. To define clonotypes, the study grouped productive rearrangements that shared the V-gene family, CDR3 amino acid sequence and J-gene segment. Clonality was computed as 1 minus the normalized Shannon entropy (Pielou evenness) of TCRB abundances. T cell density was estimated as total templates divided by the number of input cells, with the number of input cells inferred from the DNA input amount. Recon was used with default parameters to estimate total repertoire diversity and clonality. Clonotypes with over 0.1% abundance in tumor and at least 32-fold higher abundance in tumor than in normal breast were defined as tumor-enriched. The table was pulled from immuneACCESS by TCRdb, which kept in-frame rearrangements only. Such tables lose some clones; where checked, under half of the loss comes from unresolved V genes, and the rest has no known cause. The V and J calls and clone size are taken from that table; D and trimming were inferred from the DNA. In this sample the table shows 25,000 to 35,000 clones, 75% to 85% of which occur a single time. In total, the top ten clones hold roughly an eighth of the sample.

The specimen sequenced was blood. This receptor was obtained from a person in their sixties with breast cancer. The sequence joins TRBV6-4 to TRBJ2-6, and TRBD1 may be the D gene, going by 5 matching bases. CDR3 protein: CASSDRGGGANVLTF. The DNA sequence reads TGTGCCAGCAGTGACAGGGGTGGTGGGGCCAACGTCCTGACTTTC.